The clone carrying this T cell receptor beta chain appeared many times. The CDR3 covers 13 residues. The junction had 2 bases not matched to a gene; V was cut back by 6 bases and J by 7 bases. In germline, CDR1 is SNHLY, CDR2 FYNNEI. The sample comes from a study of T cells in Graves' hyperthyroidism and ophthalmopathy. Using RNA transcripts as the source, TCR beta CDR3 regions were amplified. HTBI primers were employed in a first-round RT-PCR of the TCR CDR3. TCRdb analysed the multiplex PCR reads with MiXCR anew, one entry per CDR3 protein. The data hold about 480,000 distinct CDR3 sequences, with around 15% observed a single time.

J is TRBJ1-6 and V is TRBV2, with TRBD1 identical over 8 bases. The clonotype originates from a woman between 18 and 29 years old with Graves' hyperthyroidism. The sample taken for sequencing was blood. The CDR3, as DNA: TGTGCCAGCAGGGGACAGGCCAATTCACCCCTCCACTTT. Amino acid sequence: CASRGQANSPLHF.